These 2 T cell receptor beta chains were sequenced from one sample in a study of response to subunit inactivated influenza vaccine. TCRdb re-called the RT-PCR reads with MiXCR, one entry per CDR3 protein. The repertoire holds about half a million distinct CDR3 sequences, with approximately 7.7% as singletons. The starting material was PBMCs from blood, obtained around 25 months after vaccination. The source is a man between 50 and 75 years old who received an inactivated influenza vaccine.

This clonotype was observed at least ten times. The V gene is TRBV12-3 or TRBV12-4, the J gene TRBJ1-6; D gene unclear. V dropped 3 bases and J dropped 4 bases, with 7 bases sitting between them. This CDR3 spans 14 amino acids. The CDR3 sequence: CASSLGSYNSPLHF. The CDR3 region has the DNA TGTGCCAGCAGTTTGGGCAGTTATAATTCACCCCTCCACTTT.

In its sample, this clonotype was seen many times. The J gene is TRBJ2-2, the V gene TRBV4-3, with D maybe TRBD1 (5 bases). The CDR3 runs to 17 residues. V was trimmed by 4 bases and J by 0 bases, leaving 15 bases between them. The germline V gene encodes CDR1 LGHNA and CDR2 YSLEER. Here the CDR3 reads CASSPTPGNPNTGELFF. For the CDR3, the DNA is TGCGCCAGCAGCCCGACCCCAGGGAACCCGAACACCGGGGAGCTGTTTTTT.